The T cell receptor beta chain described here comes from a study of T cells after yellow fever vaccination. Study information: Preparation of the low-cell-number fractions used SMART-Seq v4 Ultra Low Input. General observations from the study: Clones from primary vaccination mostly reappeared after the booster (approximately 95% CD4, approximately 86% CD8). Any FACS-sorted repertoire could hold abundant clonotypes that contaminate it from the bulk population.

Turning to this clonotype: Antigen specificity is unknown.

V lost 4 bases and J lost 7; bases outside the gene matches: 10. The CDR3 runs 14 residues. The germline V gene has CDR1 SQVTM and CDR2 ANQGSEA. For TCR, cDNA came from 5'RACE template switching, which added a universal primer site and UMIs. TCRdb re-derived calls from the 5' RACE reads in MiXCR, one entry per CDR3 protein. Altogether a few hundred thousand distinct CDR3 sequences are present, around 6.8% being singletons, with the ten largest covering 15% to 20%. The V gene is TRBV29-1, the J gene TRBJ2-1, with 7 bases that match TRBD1. The sequence was obtained from a young man who received the YFV17D yellow fever vaccine. This specimen consisted of PBMCs, obtained 35 to 50 days after the first yellow fever vaccination. The chain's CDR3 is CSVVGGGRGNEQFF. DNA for the CDR3: TGCAGCGTTGTAGGTGGAGGCAGGGGGAATGAGCAGTTCTTC.